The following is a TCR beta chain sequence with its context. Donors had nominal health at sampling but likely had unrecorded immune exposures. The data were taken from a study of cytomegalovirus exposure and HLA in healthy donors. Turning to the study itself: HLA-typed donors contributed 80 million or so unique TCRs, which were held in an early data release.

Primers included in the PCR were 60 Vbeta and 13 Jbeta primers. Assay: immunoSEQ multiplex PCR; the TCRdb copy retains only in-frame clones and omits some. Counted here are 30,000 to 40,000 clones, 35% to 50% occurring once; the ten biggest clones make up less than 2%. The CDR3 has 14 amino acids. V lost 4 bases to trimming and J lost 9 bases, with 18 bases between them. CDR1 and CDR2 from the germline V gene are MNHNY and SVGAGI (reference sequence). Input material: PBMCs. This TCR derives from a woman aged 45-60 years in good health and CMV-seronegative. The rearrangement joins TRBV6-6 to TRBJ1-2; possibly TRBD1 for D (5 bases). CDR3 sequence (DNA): TGTGCCAGCAGTTCGACTGGGGACTTTTTTAGCTACACCTTC. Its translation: CASSSTGDFFSYTF.